Below are 29 T cell receptor beta chains sequenced from a single sample in a study of ipilimumab plus nivolumab after autologous stem cell transplantation. Method: immunoSEQ multiplex PCR; TCRdb's copy keeps in-frame clones and lacks some. The sample contains 2,100 or so clones, roughly 78% of which appear only once. The starting material was PBMCs, obtained in a trial of ipilimumab plus nivolumab as post-transplant consolidation. The receptors originated from a male donor with multiple myeloma.

The chain joins TRBV27 to TRBJ2-1; TRBD1 might be the D (6 bases). CDR1 and CDR2 (germline): MNHEY, SMNVEV (reference sequence). The V end lost 6 bases, the J end lost 0 bases, and 18 bases lay between the germline ends. CDR3 length: 17 amino acids. The CDR3 here is CASSRTVPYSSYNEQFF. The CDR3 region has the DNA TGTGCCAGCAGCCGGACAGTTCCTTATAGCTCCTACAATGAGCAGTTCTTC.

V and J are TRBV7-9 and TRBJ2-2; D unclear. Between the trimmed V and J ends, which lost 6 bases and 8 bases, there was a span of 13 bases. The germline gives CDR1 SEHNR, CDR2 FQNEAQ (reference sequence). This CDR3 has 13 amino acids. In DNA form, the CDR3 reads TGTGCCAGCAGGGACCCGGGCCCGGGGGAGCTGTTTTTT. Its translation is CASRDPGPGELFF.

The gene calls are TRBV2 and TRBJ2-5; TRBD2 might be the D (5 bases). The J call may be wrong; the DNA end is better matched by TRBJ2-7. CDR1 and CDR2 from the germline V gene are SNHLY and FYNNEI. CDR3 length: 14 residues. The CDR3 reads CASGRTGPSYEQYF. In DNA form, the CDR3 reads TGTGCCAGCGGAAGGACTGGGCCTTCCTACGAGCAGTACTTC.

The chain employs TRBV7-9 and TRBJ2-3; D gene uncertain. This CDR3 spans 13 amino acids. Trimming removed 5 bases from V and 6 bases from J, with 12 bases in between. Germline CDR1 SEHNR, CDR2 FQNEAQ (reference sequence). For the CDR3, the DNA is TGTGCCAGCAGCCCGGCCCCCGGGGATACGCAGTATTTT. Translated, it gives CASSPAPGDTQYF.

The chain links TRBV6-6 to TRBJ2-1; D unresolved. The CDR3 extends over 12 amino acids. The germline CDR1 and CDR2 sequences are MNHNY and SVGAGI (reference sequence). With 5 bases removed from V and 7 bases from J, the gap between germline ends came to 9 bases. DNA of the CDR3: TGTGCCAGCAGTGCCAGTTGGAATGAGCAGTTCTTC. It yields the protein CASSASWNEQFF.

The chain is built from TRBV28 and TRBJ1-4; D is ambiguous. The CDR3 sequence is 14 residues long. V lost 1 base, J lost 8 bases, and 11 bases lay in between. Germline V lookup: CDR1 MDHEN, CDR2 SYDVKM. CDR3 nucleotides: TGTGCCAGCAGTTTATCGGACGGCCTCGAAAAACTGTTTTTT. Translating it yields CASSLSDGLEKLFF.

The chain links TRBV4-2 to TRBJ1-2; D remains unclear. The CDR3 loop spans 14 amino acids. V lost 3 bases, J lost 7 bases, and 15 bases lay in between. Germline-derived CDR1 and CDR2 are LGHNA and YNFKEQ. The CDR3: CASSHEGASGGYTF. The CDR3 DNA is TGTGCCAGCAGCCATGAGGGAGCCTCAGGTGGCTACACCTTC.

The gene calls are TRBV18 and TRBJ1-1; 10 positions match TRBD1. V shed 3 bases and J 0 bases; nucleotides not matched to a gene: 4. The CDR3 has 16 amino acids. In germline, CDR1 is KGHSH, CDR2 LQKENI. The CDR3: CASSPDRGLLNTEAFF. The CDR3 DNA sequence: TGTGCCAGCTCACCCGACAGGGGGCTTCTGAACACTGAAGCTTTCTTT.

The V and J genes are TRBV2 and TRBJ1-2, with 12 bases that match TRBD1. Germline lookup yields CDR1 SNHLY and CDR2 FYNNEI. Germline trimming cut 10 bases from V and 2 bases from J; bases unmatched to any gene: 11. The CDR3 length is 16 residues. CDR3 bases: TGTGCCACCCGGGACAGGGGGCTTCCGTGGAACTATGGCTACACCTTC. It translates to CATRDRGLPWNYGYTF.

This clone was counted only a few times. The chain links TRBV13 to TRBJ1-3; a weak D match, TRBD1 (6 bases). The CDR3 runs to 14 residues. Germline V gives CDR1 PRHDT, CDR2 FYEKMQ (reference sequence). V was pared by 5 bases and J by 3 bases, with 11 bases between. The CDR3 loop is CASSPQGSGNTIYF. Written as DNA, the CDR3 is TGTGCCAGCAGCCCACAGGGTAGTGGAAACACCATATATTTT.

This chain connects TRBV12-5 to TRBJ2-7; D not resolved. Germline assignment: CDR1 LGHNT and CDR2 FRNRAP. The CDR3 is 13 residues long. The V end lost 0 bases, the J end lost 6 bases, and 9 bases lay between the germline ends. In DNA, the CDR3 is TGTGCTAGTGGTTTGGTACAACCCGTCGAGCAGTACTTC. The encoded protein is CASGLVQPVEQYF.

The rearrangement links TRBV19 to TRBJ1-2; maybe TRBD1 (5 bases). V dropped 5 bases and J dropped 6 bases, with 10 bases sitting between them. Germline-derived CDR1 and CDR2 are LNHDA and SQIVND (reference sequence). The CDR3 covers 12 residues. CDR3 sequence reads: CASSYVGHGYTF. Written as DNA, the CDR3 is TGTGCCAGTAGTTATGTGGGGCATGGCTACACCTTC.

This clone was observed a few times. The rearrangement uses TRBV25-1 and TRBJ2-1; TRBD1 aligns across 8 bases. Germline loops: CDR1 MGHDK, CDR2 SYGVNS. The CDR3 has 17 amino acids. V was clipped by 3 bases and J by 9 bases; unmatched bases: 16. The CDR3 bases are TGTGCCAGCAGTGATATTCTAAGTCCAGGGGGCGAATCTGAGCAGTTCTTC. Its protein is CASSDILSPGGESEQFF.

Points on this clone: The sample contains more than one DNA sequence encoding this CDR3. The chain has TRBV6-1 and TRBJ1-2; D not resolved. CDR3 length equals 13 residues. Germline assignment: CDR1 MNHNS and CDR2 SASEGT. The ends were cut back, 2 bases at V and 1 base at J, with 5 bases in the middle. CDR3 coding DNA: TGTGCCAGCAGTGAAACCAGTAACTATGGCTACACCTTC. This translates into CASSETSNYGYTF.

This rearrangement joins TRBV30 to TRBJ1-2, with D tentatively TRBD1 (6 bases). V lost 8 bases and J 3 bases, leaving 16 bases between the germline ends. Germline V CDR1 and CDR2: GTSNPN, SVGIG (reference sequence). CDR3 length: 13 residues. This chain's CDR3 is CAVPRDTHYGYTF. The CDR3 nucleotides are TGTGCCGTCCCGAGGGACACCCACTATGGCTACACCTTC.

The chain combines TRBV5-4 with TRBJ2-6; no clear D gene. Trimming removed 6 bases from V and 5 bases from J, with 12 bases in between. The germline CDR1 and CDR2 sequences are SGHNT and YYREEE (reference sequence). The CDR3 sequence is 14 residues long. DNA of the CDR3: TGTGCCAGCACCAGACAAAGTCGGGCCAACGTCCTGACTTTC. This gives the protein CASTRQSRANVLTF.

This rearrangement joins TRBV10-3 to TRBJ2-3, with unresolved D. The CDR3 is 12 residues long. Trimming stripped 10 bases from V and 4 bases from J, with 12 bases between. Germline CDR1 ENHRY, CDR2 SYGVKD. CDR3 nucleotides: TGTGCCACTTCGGTTTCGGCAGATACGCAGTATTTT. Translation: CATSVSADTQYF.

The DNA for the CDR3 is TGTGCCAGCTCACCACCCACAGCCAGGGGCTCCTACAATGAGCAGTTCTTC. Translated: CASSPPTARGSYNEQFF. The genes are TRBV18 and TRBJ2-1; D might be TRBD1 (6 bases). The CDR3 is 17 residues long. V was pared by 0 bases and J by 0 bases, with 12 bases between. The germline V gene encodes CDR1 KGHSH and CDR2 LQKENI.

The gene calls are TRBV18 and TRBJ2-3; TRBD2 agrees at 10 bases. With V trimmed by 6 bases and J by 4 bases, 7 bases remained unmatched. Looked up from germline, CDR1 is KGHSH and CDR2 is LQKENI. There are 15 residues in the CDR3. CDR3 in amino acids: CASSYSSGSSDTQYF. Here the CDR3 DNA reads TGTGCCAGCTCCTACTCTAGCGGGAGCTCAGATACGCAGTATTTT.

There are a few counts of this clone. This specimen includes other DNA sequences encoding the same CDR3. The rearrangement joins TRBV5-1 to TRBJ2-5; TRBD2 aligns across 10 bases. This CDR3 contains 15 residues. Germline V gene lookup returns CDR1 SGHRS and CDR2 YFSETQ. V trimming: 4 bases; J trimming: 4 bases; junction bases outside the gene matches: 7. The CDR3 nucleotides read TGCGCCAGCAGCGTGACTAGCGGGTCGGGAGAGACCCAGTACTTC. Amino acid sequence: CASSVTSGSGETQYF.

V usage is TRBV5-1 and J usage is TRBJ2-5, with D maybe TRBD2 (6 bases). V gave up 4 bases and J gave up 1 base, with 17 bases separating them. Germline CDR1 reads SGHRS; CDR2 reads YFSETQ. The CDR3 is made up of 16 amino acids. As DNA, the CDR3 is TGCGCCAGCAGCCCTGGGGGGACTTGGGCCCAAGAGACCCAGTACTTC. Amino acid sequence: CASSPGGTWAQETQYF.

V is TRBV5-6 and J is TRBJ2-1; TRBD2 matches 12 bases. The CDR3 loop spans 16 amino acids. V trimming: 0 bases; J trimming: 6 bases; junction bases outside the gene matches: 4. Germline values: CDR1 SGHDT, CDR2 YYEEEE. CDR3 protein: CASSLVRLAGVNEQFF. In nucleotides, the CDR3 is TGTGCCAGCAGCTTGGTGCGACTAGCGGGAGTCAATGAGCAGTTCTTC.

This chain links TRBV29-1 with TRBJ1-2, with a possible D match to TRBD1 (6 bases). Germline-derived CDR1 and CDR2 are SQVTM and ANQGSEA. V was pared by 1 base and J by 4 bases, with 16 bases between. This CDR3 is 15 amino acids long. The CDR3 DNA sequence: TGCAGCGTTGAAGGCATGCCGGGACACAGCTATGGCTACACCTTC. This sequence encodes CSVEGMPGHSYGYTF. Complete variable domain (other parts from reference TRBV29-1 and TRBJ1-2): SAVISQKPSRDICQRGTSLTIQCQVDSQVTMMFWYRQQPGQSLTLIATANQGSEATYESGFVIDKFPISRPNLTFSTLTVSNMSPEDSSIYLCSVEGMPGHSYGYTFGSGTRLTVV.

The chain joins TRBV7-9 to TRBJ2-1; TRBD2 agrees at 11 bases. The CDR3 has 19 amino acids. Germline CDR1 is SEHNR and CDR2 is FQNEAQ (reference sequence). Trimming cost V 5 bases and J 4 bases; bases outside gene matches: 16. In nucleotides, the CDR3 is TGTGCCAGCAGCCTGTGGGCCGGTACTAGCGGGAGATCTTACAATGAGCAGTTCTTC. Protein product: CASSLWAGTSGRSYNEQFF.

The chain links TRBV4-1 to TRBJ1-6; tentative D call: TRBD1 (5 bases). From germline, CDR1 is MGHRA and CDR2 YSYEKL. The CDR3 runs to 17 residues. With 3 bases removed from V and 6 bases from J, the gap between germline ends came to 18 bases. DNA for the CDR3: TGCGCCAGCAGCCACGAACGTGGGGCTTCCCTTAATTCACCCCTCCACTTT. Translated: CASSHERGASLNSPLHF.

CDR3 in amino acids: CASRTSGISDTQYF. The CDR3 DNA follows: TGCGCCAGTCGGACTAGCGGGATATCAGATACGCAGTATTTT. V is TRBV5-1 and J is TRBJ2-3; 12 bases are a match to TRBD2. The CDR3 has 14 amino acids. CDR1 and CDR2 from the germline V gene are SGHRS and YFSETQ. Trimming at V came to 8 bases and at J to 4 bases, leaving 5 bases not matched to a gene. Combining the CDR3 with reference TRBV5-1 and TRBJ2-3 gives the whole variable domain KAGVTQTPRYLIKTRGQQVTLSCSPISGHRSVSWYQQTPGQGLQFLFEYFSETQRNKGNFPGRFSGRQFSNSRSEMNVSTLELGDSALYLCASRTSGISDTQYFGPGTRLTVL.

The chain combines TRBV4-2 with TRBJ2-1; tentative D call: TRBD1 (8 bases). Germline-derived CDR1 and CDR2 are LGHNA and YNFKEQ. The CDR3 loop spans 15 amino acids. With 5 bases removed from V and 10 bases from J, the gap between germline ends came to 21 bases. CDR3 bases: TGTGCCAGCAGCGGGGGGGATACAGGGGGGAGGGAGCAGTTCTTC. Its protein is CASSGGDTGGREQFF.

This clone was found once. The chain has TRBV10-3 and TRBJ1-4, with TRBD1 matching 8 bases. The CDR3 covers 13 residues. V trimming: 6 bases; J trimming: 5 bases; junction bases outside the gene matches: 2. Germline V gene lookup returns CDR1 ENHRY and CDR2 SYGVKD. The CDR3: CAIRGQENEKLFF. Written as DNA, the CDR3 is TGTGCCATCAGGGGACAGGAGAATGAAAAACTGTTTTTT.

The V and J genes are TRBV19 and TRBJ1-1; possibly TRBD1 for D (5 bases). CDR3 length: 14 residues. Germline values: CDR1 LNHDA, CDR2 SQIVND (reference sequence). Trimming shortened V by 1 base and J by 3 bases, and 9 bases separated the two germline ends. CDR3 bases: TGTGCCAGTAGTATAGCGGGGGTGTACACTGAAGCTTTCTTT. Residues: CASSIAGVYTEAFF.